One sample yielded the 3 T cell receptor beta chains listed below, sequenced in a study of PD-1 blockade in classical Hodgkin lymphoma. The table came from immunoSEQ multiplex PCR; TCRdb's copy has only in-frame clones and leaves some out. The table records around 25,000 clones, about 70% of them present only once. Documented time point: cycle 4 day 1 (C4D1), after 6 weeks of nivolumab. All the patients suffered relapse after autologous stem cell transplantation, and brentuximab vedotin exposure differed. The specimen was peripheral blood mononuclear cells (PBMCs), collected before the fourth cycle of nivolumab. The origin of the receptors is a human donor with classical Hodgkin lymphoma.

V gene TRBV11-3 combines with J gene TRBJ1-2; TRBD1 aligns across 7 bases. V shed 7 bases, J shed 2 bases, and the junction held 7 bases outside the gene matches. Germline V gives CDR1 SGHNT, CDR2 YENEEA. This CDR3 comprises 14 residues. Here the CDR3 reads CASTQRGGNYGYTF. The CDR3 DNA sequence: TGTGCCAGCACCCAGAGAGGGGGCAACTATGGCTACACCTTC. Using reference TRBV11-3 and TRBJ1-2 for the parts outside the CDR3, the full variable domain is EAGVVQSPRYKIIEKKQPVAFWCNPISGHNTLYWYLQNLGQGPELLIRYENEEAVDDSQLPKDRFSAERLKGVDSTLKIQPAELGDSAVYLCASTQRGGNYGYTFGSGTRLTVV.

The chain is built from TRBV19 and TRBJ1-2, with 7 bases that match TRBD1. Trimming took 4 bases from V and 8 from J; bases not matched to a gene: 7. The germline gives CDR1 LNHDA, CDR2 SQIVND (reference sequence). This CDR3 has 13 amino acids. In DNA, the CDR3 is TGTGCCAGTAGTACCCAAACAGGGGCCGGCTACACCTTC. This encodes CASSTQTGAGYTF.

The CDR3 is CASSFEGSEQYF. The CDR3 DNA is TGTGCCAGCAGTTTTGAGGGGAGCGAGCAGTACTTC. The J gene is TRBJ2-7, the V gene TRBV6-5; D may match TRBD1 or TRBD2 (5 bases each). Germline CDR1 reads MNHEY; CDR2 reads SVGAGI. The CDR3 length is 12 residues. Trimming removed 4 bases from V and 6 bases from J, with 10 bases in between.